This TCR beta chain was obtained from a study of human T cells and chemical hapten exposure. From the RACE reads, TCRdb called clonotypes with MiXCR, one entry per CDR3 protein. The sample lists about 120,000 distinct CDR3 sequences; around 13% were seen once. Time point meaning: patch test 1, 2 weeks after DPC sensitization. The treatment denotes: therapeutic diphenylcyclopropenone sensitization with weekly scalp DPC. This TCR derives from a man aged 18 to 30 with alopecia areata. Some clones in this sample may be carry-over from other donors' samples. The specimen was whole blood, collected in connection with sensitization to the hapten diphenylcyclopropenone (DPC).

The CDR3 DNA follows: TGTGCCAGCAGCTCAAGCTCCGGAACACTCTACGAGCAGTACTTC. It yields the protein CASSSSSGTLYEQYF. The chain couples TRBV7-2 to TRBJ2-7; D call uncertain. This CDR3 has 15 residues. Germline CDR1 is SGHTA and CDR2 is FQGNSA. V was cut by 4 bases and J by 3 bases, with 16 bases left in between.